This record covers a single T cell receptor (beta chain). The junction departs from germline at one end; a sequencing error may be responsible. Through a sample-barcoded 5' primer and a J-beta primer mix, a second PCR was run for roughly 6 to 11 cycles. TCRdb redid the calling of the 5' RACE reads with MiXCR, one entry per CDR3 protein. The data hold about 2 million distinct CDR3 sequences, with around 48% observed a single time. This CDR3 has 14 amino acids. Germline V lookup: CDR1 DFQATT, CDR2 SNEGSKA (reference sequence). The data are from a study of blood T cells in healthy people across ages. The source of this sequence is a woman aged 40 to 50 in good health. The chain employs TRBV20-1 and TRBJ1-6; weak D call: TRBD1 (5 bases). Sequencing was done on a sample of blood. The CDR3 sequence is CSTRGGSYNSPLHF. DNA of the CDR3: TGCAGTACTAGGGGTGGATCCTATAATTCACCCCTCCACTTT.